The rows below give T cell receptor beta chains drawn from one sample of a study of blood T cell repertoires in COVID-19. Data came from immunoSEQ multiplex PCR; TCRdb stores just in-frame clones and leaves some out. The sample consists of some 230,000 clones, about 80% of them appearing once. Sequences were obtained from PBMCs or T cells enriched from blood (not recorded which). The receptors here all came from a man aged 40-49 years who had recovered from COVID-19. Each CDR3 is given with its conserved first and last residue. D genes are given only for firm matches. Clone size is stated in some rows and not others, as once, few, many or a class when expanded.

TRBJ1-4,.,TRBV7-6,TRBD1,CASSSSGTENEKLFF,TGTGCCAGCAGCTCATCCGGGACAGAAAATGAAAAACTGTTTTTT
TRBJ1-2,.,TRBV7-9,.,CASSQGNSHYGYTF,TGTGCCAGCAGCCAGGGGAACAGCCACTATGGCTACACCTTC
TRBJ2-1,.,TRBV3-1/TRBV3-2,.,CASSRAGRLDEQFF,TGTGCCAGCAGCCGAGCGGGCCGTCTAGATGAGCAGTTCTTC
TRBJ2-1,.,TRBV7-9,TRBD1,CASSPNDGQGFSYNEQFF,TGTGCCAGCAGCCCTAACGACGGACAGGGCTTCTCCTACAATGAGCAGTTCTTC
TRBJ2-3,.,TRBV5-1,.,CASSLSRGTDTQYF,TGCGCCAGCAGCTTGTCGCGAGGCACAGATACGCAGTATTTT
TRBJ2-1,.,TRBV5-5,.,CASRLLRGYQEQFF,TGTGCCAGCAGGCTCCTCAGAGGGTATCAGGAGCAGTTCTTC
TRBJ2-2,.,TRBV11-2,.,CASSPAGELFF,TGTGCCAGCAGCCCGGCCGGGGAGCTGTTTTTT
TRBJ1-1,.,TRBV18,TRBD1,CASSPEQGGTEAFF,TGTGCCAGCTCACCGGAGCAGGGGGGCACTGAAGCTTTCTTT
TRBJ2-5,.,TRBV19,.,CASSIQGKETQYF,TGTGCCAGTAGTATCCAGGGGAAAGAGACCCAGTACTTC
TRBJ2-1,.,TRBV27,.,CASRLAQSSYNEQFF,TGTGCCAGCAGACTAGCACAGAGCTCCTACAATGAGCAGTTCTTC
TRBJ1-3,.,TRBV6-2/TRBV6-3,TRBD1,CASSPTGQRRNTIYF,TGTGCCAGCAGCCCGACGGGACAGAGACGGAACACCATATATTTT
TRBJ2-1,once,TRBV7-2,TRBD2,CASSLSPLAGGYNEQFF,TGTGCCAGCAGCTTAAGCCCGCTAGCGGGGGGGTACAATGAGCAGTTCTTC
TRBJ2-7,once,TRBV10-3,TRBD1,CAISEPRTGSNEQYF,TGTGCCATCAGTGAGCCGCGGACAGGCAGCAACGAGCAGTACTTC
TRBJ2-6,.,TRBV19,TRBD1,CASSWDRGLGANVLTF,TGTGCCAGTAGTTGGGACAGGGGTCTTGGGGCCAACGTCCTGACTTTC
TRBJ1-2,.,TRBV15,.,CATSRDGRYGYTF,TGTGCCACCAGCAGAGACGGTCGCTATGGCTACACCTTC
TRBJ2-7,.,TRBV28,.,CASSSIGQTLYEQYF,TGTGCCAGCAGTTCCATTGGACAAACCCTCTACGAGCAGTACTTC
TRBJ1-1,.,TRBV10-1,TRBD1,CASSDNRGRNEAFF,TGCGCCAGCAGTGATAACAGGGGGCGGAATGAAGCTTTCTTT
TRBJ1-1,once,TRBV5-1,.,CASSSGTAGAEAFF,TGCGCCAGCAGCTCTGGAACCGCGGGGGCAGAAGCTTTCTTT
TRBJ2-5,.,TRBV11-2,TRBD2,CASSFAGGTQYF,TGTGCCAGCAGCTTCGCGGGGGGGACCCAGTACTTC
TRBJ1-6,.,TRBV7-9,.,CASSPGLNSPLHF,TGTGCCAGCAGCCCCGGACTCAATTCACCCCTCCACTTT
TRBJ1-1,.,TRBV9,.,CASSVDSYTEAFF,TGTGCCAGCAGCGTAGACAGCTACACTGAAGCTTTCTTT
TRBJ2-1,.,TRBV24-1,TRBD2,CATSDPGVGTRENEQFF,TGTGCCACCAGTGATCCTGGGGTCGGGACTAGAGAAAATGAGCAGTTCTTC
TRBJ1-2,.,TRBV28,.,CASSLTENYGYTF,TGTGCCAGCAGTTTAACGGAGAACTATGGCTACACCTTC